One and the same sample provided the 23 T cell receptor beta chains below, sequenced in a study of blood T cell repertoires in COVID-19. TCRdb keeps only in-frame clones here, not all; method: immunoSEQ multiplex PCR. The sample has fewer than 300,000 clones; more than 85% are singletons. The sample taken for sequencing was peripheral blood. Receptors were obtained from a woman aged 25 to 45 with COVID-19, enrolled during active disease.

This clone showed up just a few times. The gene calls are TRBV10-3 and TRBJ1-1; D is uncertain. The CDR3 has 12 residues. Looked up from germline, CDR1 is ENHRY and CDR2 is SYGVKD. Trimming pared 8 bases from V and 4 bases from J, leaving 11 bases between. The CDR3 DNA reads TGTGCCATCTCCAGGTCGCTCACTGAAGCTTTCTTT. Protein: CAISRSLTEAFF.

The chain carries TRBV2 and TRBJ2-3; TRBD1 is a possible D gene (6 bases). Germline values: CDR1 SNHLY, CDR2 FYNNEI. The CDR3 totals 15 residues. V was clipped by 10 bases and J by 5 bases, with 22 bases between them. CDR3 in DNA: TGTGCCACGAGAGGGGGAATCGGCGGTGGAGATACGCAGTATTTT. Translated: CATRGGIGGGDTQYF. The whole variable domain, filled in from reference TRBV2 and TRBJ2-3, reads EPEVTQTPSHQVTQMGQEVILRCVPISNHLYFYWYRQILGQKVEFLVSFYNNEISEKSEIFDDQFSVERPDGSNFTLKIRSTKLEDSAMYFCATRGGIGGGDTQYFGPGTRLTVL.

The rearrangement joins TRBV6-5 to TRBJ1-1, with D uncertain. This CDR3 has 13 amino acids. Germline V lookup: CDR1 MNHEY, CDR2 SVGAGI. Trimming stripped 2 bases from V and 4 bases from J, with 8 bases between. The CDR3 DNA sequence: TGTGCCAGCAGTTACGTCCAGGCCACTGAAGCTTTCTTT. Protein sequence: CASSYVQATEAFF.

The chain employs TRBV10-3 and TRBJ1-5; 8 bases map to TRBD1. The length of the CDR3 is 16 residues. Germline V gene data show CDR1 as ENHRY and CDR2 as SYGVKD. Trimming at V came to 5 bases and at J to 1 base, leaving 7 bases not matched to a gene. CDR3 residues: CAISKQGADSNQPQHF. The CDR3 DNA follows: TGTGCCATCAGTAAGCAGGGGGCGGACAGCAATCAGCCCCAGCATTTT.

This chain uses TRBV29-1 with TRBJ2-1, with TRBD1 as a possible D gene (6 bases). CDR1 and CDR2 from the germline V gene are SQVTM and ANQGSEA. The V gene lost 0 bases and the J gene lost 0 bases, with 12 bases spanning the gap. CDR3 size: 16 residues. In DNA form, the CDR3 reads TGCAGCGTTGAAGACCGAACAGGGAGCTCCTACAATGAGCAGTTCTTC. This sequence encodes CSVEDRTGSSYNEQFF.

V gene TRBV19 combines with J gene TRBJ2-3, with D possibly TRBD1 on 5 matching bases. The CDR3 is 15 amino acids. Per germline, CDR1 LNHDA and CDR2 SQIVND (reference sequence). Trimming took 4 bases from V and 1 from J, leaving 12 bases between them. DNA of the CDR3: TGTGCCAGTAGTAGGACATCCGCGCGCACAGATACGCAGTATTTT. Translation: CASSRTSARTDTQYF.

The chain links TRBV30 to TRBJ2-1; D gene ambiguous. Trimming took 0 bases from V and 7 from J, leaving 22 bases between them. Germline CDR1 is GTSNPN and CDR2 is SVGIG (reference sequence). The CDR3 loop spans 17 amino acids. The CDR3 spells CAWSVDAGYVGSNEQFF. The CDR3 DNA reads TGTGCCTGGAGTGTTGACGCAGGATACGTGGGTTCGAATGAGCAGTTCTTC.

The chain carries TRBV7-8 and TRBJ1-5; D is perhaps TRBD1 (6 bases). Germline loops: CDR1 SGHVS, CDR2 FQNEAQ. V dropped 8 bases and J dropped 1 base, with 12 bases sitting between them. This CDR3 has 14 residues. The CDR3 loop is CASEQGKSNQPQHF. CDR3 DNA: TGTGCCAGCGAACAGGGAAAGAGCAATCAGCCCCAGCATTTT.

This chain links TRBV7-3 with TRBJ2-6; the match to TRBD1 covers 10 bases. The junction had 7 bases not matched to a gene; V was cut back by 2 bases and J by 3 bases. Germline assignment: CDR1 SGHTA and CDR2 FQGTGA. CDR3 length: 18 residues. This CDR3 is CASSLSGQGNRGANVLTF. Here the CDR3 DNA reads TGTGCCAGCAGCTTATCGGGACAGGGGAACCGTGGGGCCAACGTCCTGACTTTC. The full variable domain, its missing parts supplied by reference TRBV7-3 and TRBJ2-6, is GAGVSQTPSNKVTEKGKYVELRCDPISGHTALYWYRQSLGQGPEFLIYFQGTGAADDSGLPNDRFFAVRPEGSVSTLKIQRTERGDSAVYLCASSLSGQGNRGANVLTFGAGSRLTVL.

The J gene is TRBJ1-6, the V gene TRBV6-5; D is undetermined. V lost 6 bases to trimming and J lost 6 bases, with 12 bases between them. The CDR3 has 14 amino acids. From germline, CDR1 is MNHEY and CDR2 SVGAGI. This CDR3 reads CASRTGFANSPLHF. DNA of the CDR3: TGTGCCAGCAGGACGGGATTCGCTAATTCACCCCTCCACTTT.

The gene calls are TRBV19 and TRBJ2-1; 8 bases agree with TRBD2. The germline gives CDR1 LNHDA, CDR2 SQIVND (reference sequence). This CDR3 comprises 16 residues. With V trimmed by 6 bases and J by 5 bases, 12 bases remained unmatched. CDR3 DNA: TGTGCCAGTAGCCGCGGGAGACTAGCGTTTCACAATGAGCAGTTCTTC. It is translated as CASSRGRLAFHNEQFF.

The CDR3 DNA follows: TGTGCCTGGCAGCAGGGGGGTAAAGCTTTCTTT. It is translated as CAWQQGGKAFF. This chain links TRBV30 with TRBJ1-1; 7 bases line up with TRBD1. The germline V gene encodes CDR1 GTSNPN and CDR2 SVGIG (reference sequence). This CDR3 has 11 residues. With V trimmed by 5 bases and J by 9 bases, 6 bases remained unmatched.

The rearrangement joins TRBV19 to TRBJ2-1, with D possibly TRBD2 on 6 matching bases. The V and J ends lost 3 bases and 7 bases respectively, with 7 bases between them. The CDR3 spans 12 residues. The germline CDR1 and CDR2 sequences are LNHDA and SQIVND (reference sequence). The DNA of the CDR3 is TGTGCCAGTAGTATGGCGGGGAATGAGCAGTTCTTC. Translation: CASSMAGNEQFF.

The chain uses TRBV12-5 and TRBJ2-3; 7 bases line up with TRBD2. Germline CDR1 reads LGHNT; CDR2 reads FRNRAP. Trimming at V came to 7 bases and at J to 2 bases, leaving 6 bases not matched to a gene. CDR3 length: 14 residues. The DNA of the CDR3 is TGTGCTAGTGCCGGGCTAGCGGACACAGATACGCAGTATTTT. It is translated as CASAGLADTDTQYF.

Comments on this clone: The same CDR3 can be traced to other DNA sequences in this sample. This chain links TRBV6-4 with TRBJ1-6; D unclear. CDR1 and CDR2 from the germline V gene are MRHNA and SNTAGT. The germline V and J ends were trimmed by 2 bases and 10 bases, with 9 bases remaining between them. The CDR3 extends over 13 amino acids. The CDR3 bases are TGTGCCAGCAGTGACGGTGTGGGCTCACCCCTCCACTTT. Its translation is CASSDGVGSPLHF.

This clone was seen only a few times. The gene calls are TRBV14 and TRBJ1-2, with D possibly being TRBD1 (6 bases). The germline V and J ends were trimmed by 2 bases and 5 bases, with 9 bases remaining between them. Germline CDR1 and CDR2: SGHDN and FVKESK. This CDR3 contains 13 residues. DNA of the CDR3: TGTGCCAGCAGCCAACGGACAGCTTATGGCTACACCTTC. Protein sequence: CASSQRTAYGYTF.

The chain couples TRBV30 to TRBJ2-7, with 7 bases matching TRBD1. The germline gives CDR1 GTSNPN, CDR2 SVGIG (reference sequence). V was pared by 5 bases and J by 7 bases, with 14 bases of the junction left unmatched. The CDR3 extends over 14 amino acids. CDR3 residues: CAWVPRGLPGEQYF. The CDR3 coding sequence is TGTGCCTGGGTCCCTAGGGGGCTGCCGGGGGAGCAGTACTTC.

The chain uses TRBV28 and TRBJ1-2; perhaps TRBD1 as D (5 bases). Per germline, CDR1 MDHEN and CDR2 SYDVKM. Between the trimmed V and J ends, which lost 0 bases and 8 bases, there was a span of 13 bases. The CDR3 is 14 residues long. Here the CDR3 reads CASSLWDSGHGYTF. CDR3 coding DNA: TGTGCCAGCAGTTTATGGGATTCAGGGCACGGCTACACCTTC.

The CDR3 nucleotides read TGTGCCAGCAGCCAGTTACGGAGTAACACCGGGGAGCTGTTTTTT. Translated, it gives CASSQLRSNTGELFF. The genes are TRBV3-1 (or the pseudogene TRBV3-2) and TRBJ2-2; D call uncertain. CDR1 and CDR2 from the germline V gene are LGHDT and YNNKEL (reference sequence). This CDR3 has 15 residues. The V and J ends lost 3 bases and 2 bases respectively, with 10 bases between them.

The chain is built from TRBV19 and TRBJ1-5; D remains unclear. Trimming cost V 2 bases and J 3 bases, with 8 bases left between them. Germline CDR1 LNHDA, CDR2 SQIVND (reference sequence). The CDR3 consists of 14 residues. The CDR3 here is CASSISYPNQPQHF. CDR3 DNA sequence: TGTGCCAGTAGTATATCCTACCCCAATCAGCCCCAGCATTTT.

CDR3 protein: CTASDRGATSVHEQYF. The DNA of the CDR3 is TGCACCGCTAGTGATCGGGGGGCGACTAGCGTACACGAGCAGTACTTC. The chain links TRBV20-1 to TRBJ2-7, with 8 nucleotides matching TRBD2. CDR1 is DFQATT, CDR2 SNEGSKA, per germline (reference sequence). The CDR3 consists of 16 residues.

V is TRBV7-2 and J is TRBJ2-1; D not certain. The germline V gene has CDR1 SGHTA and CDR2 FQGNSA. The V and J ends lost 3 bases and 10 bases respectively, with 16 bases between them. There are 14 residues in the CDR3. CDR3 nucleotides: TGTGCCAGCAGCTTGTCACCGGTTCCCCTGGAGCAGTTCTTC. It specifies CASSLSPVPLEQFF.

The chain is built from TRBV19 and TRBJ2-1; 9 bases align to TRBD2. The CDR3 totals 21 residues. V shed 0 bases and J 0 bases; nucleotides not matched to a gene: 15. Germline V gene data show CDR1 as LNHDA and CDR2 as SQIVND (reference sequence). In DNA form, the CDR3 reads TGTGCCAGTAGTATAGATGGGGCGGGGGTAGCGGGAGATTTCTCCTACAATGAGCAGTTCTTC. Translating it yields CASSIDGAGVAGDFSYNEQFF.